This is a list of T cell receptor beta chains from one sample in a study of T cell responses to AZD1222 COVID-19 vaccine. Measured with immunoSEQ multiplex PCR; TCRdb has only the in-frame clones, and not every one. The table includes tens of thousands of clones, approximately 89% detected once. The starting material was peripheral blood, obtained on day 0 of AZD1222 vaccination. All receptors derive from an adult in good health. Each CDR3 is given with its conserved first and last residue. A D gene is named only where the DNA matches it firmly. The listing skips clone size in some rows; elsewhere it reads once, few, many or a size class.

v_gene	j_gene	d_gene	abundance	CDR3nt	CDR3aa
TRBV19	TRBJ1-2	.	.	TGTGCCAGCGGCCCGGGCTACACCTTC	CASGPGYTF
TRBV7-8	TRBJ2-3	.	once	TGTGCCAGCAGCTCCAAGTTGGTTACGCAGTATTTT	CASSSKLVTQYF
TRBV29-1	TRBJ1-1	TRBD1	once	TGCAGCGGGACAGGGGCCTCTGTAGGGAACACTGAAGCTTTCTTT	CSGTGASVGNTEAFF
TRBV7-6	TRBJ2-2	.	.	TGTGCCAGCAGCTTATATAATAGCCCCGCGAACACCGGGGAGCTGTTTTTT	CASSLYNSPANTGELFF
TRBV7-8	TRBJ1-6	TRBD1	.	TGTGCCAGCAGCTCGGACAGGGAGCGGAATTCACCCCTCCACTTT	CASSSDRERNSPLHF
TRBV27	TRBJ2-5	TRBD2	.	TGTGCCAGCAGTACTAGCGGGGGGACCATAGGGGCCCAGTACTTC	CASSTSGGTIGAQYF
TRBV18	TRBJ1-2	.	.	TGTGCCAGCTCACCACCAGTCGGAGGGGGCTACACCTTC	CASSPPVGGGYTF
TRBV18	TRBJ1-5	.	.	TGTGCCAGCTCACCGAGACAGGGCAATCAGCCCCAGCATTTT	CASSPRQGNQPQHF
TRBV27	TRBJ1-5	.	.	TGTGCCAGCAGTTTAGAGGGGCAGGGTGGGGTGTTTTGCAATCAGCCCCAGCATTTT	CASSLEGQGGVFCNQPQHF
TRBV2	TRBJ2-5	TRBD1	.	TGTGCCAGCAGTGAGGCAGGGGGTAAGCAAGAGACCCAGTACTTC	CASSEAGGKQETQYF
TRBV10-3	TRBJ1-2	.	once	TGTGCCATCAGTGACCAGCAGGGCAACTATGGCTACACCTTC	CAISDQQGNYGYTF
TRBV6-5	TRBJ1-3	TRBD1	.	TGTGCCAGCACCTCAGGGGGCAACTCTGGAAACACCATATATTTT	CASTSGGNSGNTIYF
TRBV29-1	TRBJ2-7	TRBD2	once	TGCAGCGTTTTTGCGGGAGGGCCCCACGAGCAGTACTTC	CSVFAGGPHEQYF
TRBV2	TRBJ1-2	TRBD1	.	TGTGCCAGCAGTGACCCCCCGGGGACAGGGGGAGGTTATGGCTACACCTTC	CASSDPPGTGGGYGYTF
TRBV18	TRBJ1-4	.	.	TGTGCCAGCTCAACTCAGGGTGGCACTAATGAAAAACTGTTTTTT	CASSTQGGTNEKLFF